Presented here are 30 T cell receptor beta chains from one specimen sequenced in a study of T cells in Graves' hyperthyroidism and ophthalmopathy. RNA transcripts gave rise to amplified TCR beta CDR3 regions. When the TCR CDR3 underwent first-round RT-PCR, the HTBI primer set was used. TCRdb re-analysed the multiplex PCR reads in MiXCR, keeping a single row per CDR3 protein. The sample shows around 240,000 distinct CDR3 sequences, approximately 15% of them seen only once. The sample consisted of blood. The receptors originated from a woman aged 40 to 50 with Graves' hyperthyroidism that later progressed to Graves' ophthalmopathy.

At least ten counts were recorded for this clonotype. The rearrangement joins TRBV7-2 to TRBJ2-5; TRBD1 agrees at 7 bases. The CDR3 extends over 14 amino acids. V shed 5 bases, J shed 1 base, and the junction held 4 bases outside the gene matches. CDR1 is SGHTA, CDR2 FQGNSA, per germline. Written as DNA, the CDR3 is TGTGCCAGCAGCCGAGACAGGGCCCAAGAGACCCAGTACTTC. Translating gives CASSRDRAQETQYF.

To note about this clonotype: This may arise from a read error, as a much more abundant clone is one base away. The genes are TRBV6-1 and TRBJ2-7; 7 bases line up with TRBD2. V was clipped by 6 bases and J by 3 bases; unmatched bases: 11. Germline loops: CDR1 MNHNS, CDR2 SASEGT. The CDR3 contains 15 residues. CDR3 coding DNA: TGTGCCAGCAGCCAAGGACTAGAGGAGGTCTACGAGCAGTACTTC. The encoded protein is CASSQGLEEVYEQYF.

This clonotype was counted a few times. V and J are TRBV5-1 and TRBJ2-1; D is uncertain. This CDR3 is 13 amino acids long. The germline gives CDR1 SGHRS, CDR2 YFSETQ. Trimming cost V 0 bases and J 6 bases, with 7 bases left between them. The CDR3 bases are TGCGCCAGCAGCTTGGCTGGTTTCAATGAGCAGTTCTTC. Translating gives CASSLAGFNEQFF.

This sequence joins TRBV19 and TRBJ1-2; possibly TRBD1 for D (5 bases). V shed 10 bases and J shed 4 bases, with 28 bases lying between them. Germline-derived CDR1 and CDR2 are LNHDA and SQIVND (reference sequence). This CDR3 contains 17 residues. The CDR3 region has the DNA TGTGCCACAGTATCTTCCCTATGGATCCCCGGGGCCTATGGCTACACCTTC. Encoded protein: CATVSSLWIPGAYGYTF.

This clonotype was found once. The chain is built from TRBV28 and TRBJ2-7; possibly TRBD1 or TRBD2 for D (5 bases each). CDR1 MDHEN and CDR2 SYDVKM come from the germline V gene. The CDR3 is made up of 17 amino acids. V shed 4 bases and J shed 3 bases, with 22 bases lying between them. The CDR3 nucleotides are TGTGCCAGCAGTTCTCGCTGGGGCTCCCCGGGGCGCTACGAGCAGTACTTC. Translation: CASSSRWGSPGRYEQYF.

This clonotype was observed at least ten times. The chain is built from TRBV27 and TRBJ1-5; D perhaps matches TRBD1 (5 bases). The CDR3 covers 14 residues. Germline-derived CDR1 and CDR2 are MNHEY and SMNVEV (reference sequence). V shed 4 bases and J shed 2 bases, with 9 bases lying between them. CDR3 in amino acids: CASSSIQGNQPQHF. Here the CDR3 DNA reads TGTGCCAGCAGTTCAATACAGGGCAATCAGCCCCAGCATTTT.

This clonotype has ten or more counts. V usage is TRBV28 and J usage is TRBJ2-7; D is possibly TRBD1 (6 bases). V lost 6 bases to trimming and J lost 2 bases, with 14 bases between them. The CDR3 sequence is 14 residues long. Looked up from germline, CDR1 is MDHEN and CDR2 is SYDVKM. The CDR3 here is CASRRNRDPYEQYF. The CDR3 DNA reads TGTGCCAGCAGACGTAACAGGGACCCCTACGAGCAGTACTTC. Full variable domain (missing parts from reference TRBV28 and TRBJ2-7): DVKVTQSSRYLVKRTGEKVFLECVQDMDHENMFWYRQDPGLGLRLIYFSYDVKMKEKGDIPEGYSVSREKKERFSLILESASTNQTSMYLCASRRNRDPYEQYFGPGTRLTVT.

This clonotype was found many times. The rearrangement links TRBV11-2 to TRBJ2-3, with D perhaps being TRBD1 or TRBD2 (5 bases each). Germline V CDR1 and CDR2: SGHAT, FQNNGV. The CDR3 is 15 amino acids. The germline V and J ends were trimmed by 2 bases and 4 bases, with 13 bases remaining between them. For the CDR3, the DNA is TGTGCCAGCAGCTTAATAGGGGAGATGGCAGATACGCAGTATTTT. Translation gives CASSLIGEMADTQYF.

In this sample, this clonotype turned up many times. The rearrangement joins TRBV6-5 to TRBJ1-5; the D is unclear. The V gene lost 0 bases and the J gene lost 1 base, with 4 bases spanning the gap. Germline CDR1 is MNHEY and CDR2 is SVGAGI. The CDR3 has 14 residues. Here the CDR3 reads CASSYSGSNQPQHF. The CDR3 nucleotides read TGTGCCAGCAGTTACTCAGGGAGCAATCAGCCCCAGCATTTT.

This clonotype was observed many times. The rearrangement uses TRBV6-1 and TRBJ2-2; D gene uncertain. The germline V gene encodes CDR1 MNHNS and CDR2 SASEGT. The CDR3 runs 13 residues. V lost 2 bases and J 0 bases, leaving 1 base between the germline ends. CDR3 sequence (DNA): TGTGCCAGCAGTGAACCGAACACCGGGGAGCTGTTTTTT. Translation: CASSEPNTGELFF.

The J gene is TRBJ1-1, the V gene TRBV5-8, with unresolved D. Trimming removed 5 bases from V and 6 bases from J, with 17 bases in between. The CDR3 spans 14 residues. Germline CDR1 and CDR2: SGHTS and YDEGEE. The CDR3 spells CASSSGRVESEAFF. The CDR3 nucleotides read TGTGCCAGCAGTTCTGGACGGGTAGAATCTGAAGCTTTCTTT.

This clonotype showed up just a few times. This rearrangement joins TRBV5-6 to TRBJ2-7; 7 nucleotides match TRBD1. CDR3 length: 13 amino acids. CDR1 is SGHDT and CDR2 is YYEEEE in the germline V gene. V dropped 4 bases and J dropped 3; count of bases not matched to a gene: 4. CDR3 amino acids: CASSPGQFYEQYF. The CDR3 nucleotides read TGTGCCAGCAGCCCGGGACAGTTCTACGAGCAGTACTTC. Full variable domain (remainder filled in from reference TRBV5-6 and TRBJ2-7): DAGVTQSPTHLIKTRGQQVTLRCSPKSGHDTVSWYQQALGQGPQFIFQYYEEEERQRGNFPDRFSGHQFPNYSSELNVNALLLGDSALYLCASSPGQFYEQYFGPGTRLTVT.

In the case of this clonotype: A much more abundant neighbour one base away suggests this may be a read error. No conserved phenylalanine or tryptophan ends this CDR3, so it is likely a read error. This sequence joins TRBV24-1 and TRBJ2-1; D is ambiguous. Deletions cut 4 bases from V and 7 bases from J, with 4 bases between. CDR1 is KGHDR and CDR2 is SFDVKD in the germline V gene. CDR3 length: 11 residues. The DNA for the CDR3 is TGTGCCACCAGTGACCCGAATGAGCAGTTCCTC. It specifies CATSDPNEQFL.

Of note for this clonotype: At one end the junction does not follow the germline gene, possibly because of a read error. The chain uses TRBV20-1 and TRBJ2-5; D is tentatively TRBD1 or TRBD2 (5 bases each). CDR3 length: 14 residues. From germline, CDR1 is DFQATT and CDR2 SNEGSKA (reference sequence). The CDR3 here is CSARDRTDGTSLNF. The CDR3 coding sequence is TGCAGTGCTAGAGATAGAACGGACGGGACGTCCTTAAACTTC.

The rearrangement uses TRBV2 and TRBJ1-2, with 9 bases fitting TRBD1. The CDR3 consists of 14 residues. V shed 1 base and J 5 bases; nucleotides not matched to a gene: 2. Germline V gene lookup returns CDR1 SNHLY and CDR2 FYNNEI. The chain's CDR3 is CASSEGQGGYGYTF. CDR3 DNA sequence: TGTGCCAGCAGTGAAGGACAGGGGGGATATGGCTACACCTTC.

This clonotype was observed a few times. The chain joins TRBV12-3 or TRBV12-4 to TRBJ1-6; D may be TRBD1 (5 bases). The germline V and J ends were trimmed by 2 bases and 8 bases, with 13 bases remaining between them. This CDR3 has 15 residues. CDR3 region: CASSLKRGRDSPLHF. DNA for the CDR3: TGTGCCAGCAGTTTAAAGAGGGGCCGGGATTCACCCCTCCACTTT.

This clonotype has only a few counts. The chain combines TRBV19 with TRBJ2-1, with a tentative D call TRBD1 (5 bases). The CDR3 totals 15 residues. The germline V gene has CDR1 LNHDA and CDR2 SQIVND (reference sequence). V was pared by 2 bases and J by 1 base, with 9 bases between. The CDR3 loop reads CASSIQGTSYNEQFF. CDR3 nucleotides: TGTGCCAGTAGTATACAGGGAACTTCCTACAATGAGCAGTTCTTC.

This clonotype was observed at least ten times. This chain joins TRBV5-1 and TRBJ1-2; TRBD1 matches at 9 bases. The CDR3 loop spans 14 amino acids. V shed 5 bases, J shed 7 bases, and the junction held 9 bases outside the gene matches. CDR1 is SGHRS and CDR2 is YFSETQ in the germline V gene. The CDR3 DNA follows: TGCGCCAGCAGGGATACAGGGGGCGCTGGTGGCTACACCTTC. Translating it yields CASRDTGGAGGYTF.

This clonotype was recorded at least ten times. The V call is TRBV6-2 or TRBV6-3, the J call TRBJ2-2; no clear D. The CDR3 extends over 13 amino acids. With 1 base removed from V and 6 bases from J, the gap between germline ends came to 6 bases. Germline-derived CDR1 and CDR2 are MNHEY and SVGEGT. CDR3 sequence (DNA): TGTGCCAGCAGTTACTGGGTGGCCGGGGAGCTGTTTTTT. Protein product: CASSYWVAGELFF.

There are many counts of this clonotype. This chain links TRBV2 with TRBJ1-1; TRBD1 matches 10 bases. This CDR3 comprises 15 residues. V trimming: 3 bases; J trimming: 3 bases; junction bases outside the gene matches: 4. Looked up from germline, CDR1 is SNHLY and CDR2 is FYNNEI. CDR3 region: CASSETGGVDTEAFF. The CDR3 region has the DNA TGTGCCAGCAGTGAGACAGGGGGCGTGGACACTGAAGCTTTCTTT.

CDR3 nucleotides: TGTGCCAGCAGCTTAGCTCTAACAGATACGCAGTATTTT. The encoded protein is CASSLALTDTQYF. This chain links TRBV7-8 with TRBJ2-3; D not certain. Trimming cost V 0 bases and J 3 bases, with 4 bases left between them. The CDR3 is 13 residues long. Germline CDR1 and CDR2: SGHVS and FQNEAQ.

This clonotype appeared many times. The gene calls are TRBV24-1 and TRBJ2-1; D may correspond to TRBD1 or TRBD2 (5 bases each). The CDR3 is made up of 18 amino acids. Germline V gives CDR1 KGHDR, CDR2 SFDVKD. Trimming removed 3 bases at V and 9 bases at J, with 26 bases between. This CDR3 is CATSDRQFATVGDGEQFF. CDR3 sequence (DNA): TGTGCCACCAGTGATCGACAATTCGCGACCGTGGGGGACGGTGAGCAGTTCTTC.

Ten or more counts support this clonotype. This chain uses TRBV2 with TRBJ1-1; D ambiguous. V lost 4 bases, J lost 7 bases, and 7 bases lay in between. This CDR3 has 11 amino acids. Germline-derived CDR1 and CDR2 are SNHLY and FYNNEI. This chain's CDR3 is CASSVTVEAFF. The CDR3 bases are TGTGCCAGCAGTGTTACAGTTGAAGCTTTCTTT. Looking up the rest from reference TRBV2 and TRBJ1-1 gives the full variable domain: EPEVTQTPSHQVTQMGQEVILRCVPISNHLYFYWYRQILGQKVEFLVSFYNNEISEKSEIFDDQFSVERPDGSNFTLKIRSTKLEDSAMYFCASSVTVEAFFGQGTRLTVV.

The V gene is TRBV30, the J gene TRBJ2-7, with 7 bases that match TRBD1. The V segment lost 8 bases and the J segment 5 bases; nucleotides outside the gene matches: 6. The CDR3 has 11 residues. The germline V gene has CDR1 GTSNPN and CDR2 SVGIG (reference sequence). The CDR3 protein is CAGSQGNEQYF. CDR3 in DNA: TGTGCCGGGTCACAGGGGAACGAGCAGTACTTC.

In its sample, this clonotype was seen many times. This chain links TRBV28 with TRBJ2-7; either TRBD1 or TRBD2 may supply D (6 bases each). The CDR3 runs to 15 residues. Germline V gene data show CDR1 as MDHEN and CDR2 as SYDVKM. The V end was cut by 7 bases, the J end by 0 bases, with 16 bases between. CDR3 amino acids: CASTSGGRGSYEQYF. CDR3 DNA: TGTGCCAGCACCTCCGGGGGCAGGGGCTCCTACGAGCAGTACTTC.

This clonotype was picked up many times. CDR3: CASSLHDPGMRETQYF. In nucleotides, the CDR3 is TGTGCCAGCAGCCTACACGATCCTGGGATGAGAGAGACCCAGTACTTC. The chain couples TRBV3-1 to TRBJ2-5; no definite D call. Trimming removed 4 bases at V and 4 bases at J, with 19 bases between. This CDR3 has 16 residues. The V gene's germline CDR1 is LGHDT and CDR2 YNNKEL (reference sequence).

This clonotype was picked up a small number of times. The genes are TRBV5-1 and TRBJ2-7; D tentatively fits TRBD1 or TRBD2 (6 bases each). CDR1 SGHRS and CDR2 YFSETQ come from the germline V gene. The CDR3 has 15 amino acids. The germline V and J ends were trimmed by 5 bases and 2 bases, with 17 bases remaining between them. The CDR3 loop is CASSPQARGPYEQYF. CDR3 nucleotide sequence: TGCGCCAGCAGTCCCCAAGCCCGGGGGCCCTACGAGCAGTACTTC.

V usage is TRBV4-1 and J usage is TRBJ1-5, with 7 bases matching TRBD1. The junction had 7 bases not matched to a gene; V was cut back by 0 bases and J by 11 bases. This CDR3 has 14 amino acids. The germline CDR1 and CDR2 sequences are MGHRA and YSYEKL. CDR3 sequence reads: CASSQDGQARTQHF. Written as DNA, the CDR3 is TGCGCCAGCAGCCAAGACGGACAGGCTCGGACCCAGCATTTT.

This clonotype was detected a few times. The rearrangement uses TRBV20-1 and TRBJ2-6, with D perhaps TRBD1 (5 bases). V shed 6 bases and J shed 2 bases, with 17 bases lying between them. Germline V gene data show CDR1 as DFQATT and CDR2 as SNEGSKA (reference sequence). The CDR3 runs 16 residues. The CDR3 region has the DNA TGCAGTGCGATCCTGTGGCAGGGAACTGGGGCCAACGTCCTGACTTTC. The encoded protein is CSAILWQGTGANVLTF.

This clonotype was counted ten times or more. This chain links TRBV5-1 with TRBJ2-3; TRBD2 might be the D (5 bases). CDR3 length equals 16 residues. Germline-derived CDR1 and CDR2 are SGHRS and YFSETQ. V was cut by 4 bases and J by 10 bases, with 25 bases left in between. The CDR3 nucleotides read TGCGCCAGCAGCCAGCGGACGGTCGACGAGTTAACCCCGCAGTATTTT. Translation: CASSQRTVDELTPQYF.